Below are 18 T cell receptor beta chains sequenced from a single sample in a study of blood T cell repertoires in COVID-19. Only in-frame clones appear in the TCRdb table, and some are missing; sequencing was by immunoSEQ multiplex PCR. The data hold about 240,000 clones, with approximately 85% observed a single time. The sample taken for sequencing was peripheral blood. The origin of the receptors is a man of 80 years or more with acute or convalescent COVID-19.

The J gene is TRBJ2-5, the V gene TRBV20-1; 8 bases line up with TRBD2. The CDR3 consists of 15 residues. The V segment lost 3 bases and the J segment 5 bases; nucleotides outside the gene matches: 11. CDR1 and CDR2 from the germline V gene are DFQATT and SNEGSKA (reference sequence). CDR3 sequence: CSASGGSGSFETQYF. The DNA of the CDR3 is TGCAGTGCTAGTGGGGGGAGCGGGAGTTTCGAGACCCAGTACTTC.

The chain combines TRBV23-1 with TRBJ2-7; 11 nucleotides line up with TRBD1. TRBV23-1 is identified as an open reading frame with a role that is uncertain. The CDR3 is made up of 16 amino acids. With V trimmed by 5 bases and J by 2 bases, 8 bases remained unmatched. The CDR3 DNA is TGCGCCAGCAGTGGGTGGACAGGGGGCCACGCCTACGAGCAGTACTTC. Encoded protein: CASSGWTGGHAYEQYF.

DNA for the CDR3: TGTGCCAGCAGCTTAGCCCGGACAGACAATTCACCCCTCCACTTT. This codes for CASSLARTDNSPLHF. The gene calls are TRBV11-2 and TRBJ1-6, with D perhaps matching TRBD1 (6 bases). V lost 1 base to trimming and J lost 7 bases, with 11 bases between them. Germline V gives CDR1 SGHAT, CDR2 FQNNGV. The CDR3 has 15 amino acids.

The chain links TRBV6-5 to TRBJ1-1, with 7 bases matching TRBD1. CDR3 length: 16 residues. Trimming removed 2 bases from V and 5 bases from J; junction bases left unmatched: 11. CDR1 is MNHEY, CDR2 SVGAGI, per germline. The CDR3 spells CASSYLRQGSVTEAFF. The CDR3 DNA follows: TGTGCCAGCAGTTACCTCAGACAGGGTTCGGTTACTGAAGCTTTCTTT.

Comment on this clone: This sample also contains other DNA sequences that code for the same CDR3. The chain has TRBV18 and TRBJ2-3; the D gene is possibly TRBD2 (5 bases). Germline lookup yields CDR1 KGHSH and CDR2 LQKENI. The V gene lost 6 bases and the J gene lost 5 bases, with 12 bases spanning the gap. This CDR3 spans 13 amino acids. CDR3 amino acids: CASSPSAGDTQYF. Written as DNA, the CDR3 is TGTGCCAGCTCCCCCTCGGCGGGAGATACGCAGTATTTT.

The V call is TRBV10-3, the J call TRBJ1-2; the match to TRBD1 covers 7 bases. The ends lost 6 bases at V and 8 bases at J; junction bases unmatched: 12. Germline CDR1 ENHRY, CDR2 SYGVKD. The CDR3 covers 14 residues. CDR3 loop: CAISDYRGQSGYTF. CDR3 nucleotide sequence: TGTGCCATCAGCGATTACAGGGGTCAAAGCGGCTACACCTTC.

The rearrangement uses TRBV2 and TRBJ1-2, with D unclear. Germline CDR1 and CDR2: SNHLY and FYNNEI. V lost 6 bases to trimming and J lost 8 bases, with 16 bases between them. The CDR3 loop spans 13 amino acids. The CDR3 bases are TGTGCCAGCAGCGCCTCGACACCCGTCGGCTACACCTTC. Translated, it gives CASSASTPVGYTF.

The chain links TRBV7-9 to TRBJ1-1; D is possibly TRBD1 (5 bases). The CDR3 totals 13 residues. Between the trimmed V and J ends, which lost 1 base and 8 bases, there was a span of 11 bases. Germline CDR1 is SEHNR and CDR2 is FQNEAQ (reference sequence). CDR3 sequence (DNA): TGTGCCAGCAGCTTAGAGGGAGGGGTCGAAGCTTTCTTT. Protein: CASSLEGGVEAFF.

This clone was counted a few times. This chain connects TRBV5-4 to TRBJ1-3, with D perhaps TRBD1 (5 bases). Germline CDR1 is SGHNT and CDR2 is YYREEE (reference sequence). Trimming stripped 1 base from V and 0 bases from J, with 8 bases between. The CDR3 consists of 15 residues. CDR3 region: CASSLTGASGNTIYF. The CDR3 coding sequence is TGTGCCAGCAGCTTGACAGGCGCCTCTGGAAACACCATATATTTT.

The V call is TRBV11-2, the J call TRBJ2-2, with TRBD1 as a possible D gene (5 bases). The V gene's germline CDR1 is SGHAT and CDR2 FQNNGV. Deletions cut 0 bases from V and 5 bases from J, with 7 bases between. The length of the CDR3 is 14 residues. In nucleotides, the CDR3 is TGTGCCAGCAGCTTAGATGCAGGGACCGGGGAGCTGTTTTTT. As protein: CASSLDAGTGELFF.

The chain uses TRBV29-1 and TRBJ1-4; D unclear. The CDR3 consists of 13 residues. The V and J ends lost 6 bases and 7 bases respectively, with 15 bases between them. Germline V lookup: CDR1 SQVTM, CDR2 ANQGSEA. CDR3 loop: CSVGRVGGEKLFF. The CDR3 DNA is TGCAGCGTCGGGAGGGTAGGAGGTGAAAAACTGTTTTTT. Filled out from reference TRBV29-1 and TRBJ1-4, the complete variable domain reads SAVISQKPSRDICQRGTSLTIQCQVDSQVTMMFWYRQQPGQSLTLIATANQGSEATYESGFVIDKFPISRPNLTFSTLTVSNMSPEDSSIYLCSVGRVGGEKLFFGSGTQLSVL.

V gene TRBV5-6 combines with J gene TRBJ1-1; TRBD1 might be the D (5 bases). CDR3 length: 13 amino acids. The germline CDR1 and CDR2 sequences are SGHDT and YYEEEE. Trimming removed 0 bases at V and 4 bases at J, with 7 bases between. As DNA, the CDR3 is TGTGCCAGCAGCTTGGGTAGGGGCACTGAAGCTTTCTTT. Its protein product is CASSLGRGTEAFF.

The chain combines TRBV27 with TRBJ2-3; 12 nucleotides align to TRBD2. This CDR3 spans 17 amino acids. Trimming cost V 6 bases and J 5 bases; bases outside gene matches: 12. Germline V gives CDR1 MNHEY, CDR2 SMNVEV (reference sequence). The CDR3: CASSFNLAGGPEDTQYF. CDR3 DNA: TGTGCCAGCAGCTTCAATCTAGCGGGGGGGCCGGAAGATACGCAGTATTTT.

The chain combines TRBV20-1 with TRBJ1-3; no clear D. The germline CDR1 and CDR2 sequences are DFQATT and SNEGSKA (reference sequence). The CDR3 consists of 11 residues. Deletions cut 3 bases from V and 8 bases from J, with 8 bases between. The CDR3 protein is CSARERYTIYF. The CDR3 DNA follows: TGCAGTGCTAGGGAGCGGTACACCATATATTTT.

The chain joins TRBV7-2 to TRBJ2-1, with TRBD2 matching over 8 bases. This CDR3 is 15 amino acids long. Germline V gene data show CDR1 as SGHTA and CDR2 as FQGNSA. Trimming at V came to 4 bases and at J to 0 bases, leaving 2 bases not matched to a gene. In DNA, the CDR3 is TGTGCCAGCAGCTCAACTAGCGGCTCCTACAATGAGCAGTTCTTC. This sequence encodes CASSSTSGSYNEQFF.

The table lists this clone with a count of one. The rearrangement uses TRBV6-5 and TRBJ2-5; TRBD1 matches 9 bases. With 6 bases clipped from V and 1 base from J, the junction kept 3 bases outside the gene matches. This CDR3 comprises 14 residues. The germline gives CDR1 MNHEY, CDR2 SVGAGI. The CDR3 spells CASRVDRGQETQYF. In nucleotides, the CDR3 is TGTGCCAGCAGAGTGGACAGGGGCCAAGAGACCCAGTACTTC.

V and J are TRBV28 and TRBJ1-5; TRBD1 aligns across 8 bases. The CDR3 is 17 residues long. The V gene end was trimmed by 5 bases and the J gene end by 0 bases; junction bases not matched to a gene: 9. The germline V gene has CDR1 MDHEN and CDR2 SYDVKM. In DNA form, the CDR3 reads TGTGCCAGCAGTCGGACAGGGTTAATGGATAGCAATCAGCCCCAGCATTTT. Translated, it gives CASSRTGLMDSNQPQHF.

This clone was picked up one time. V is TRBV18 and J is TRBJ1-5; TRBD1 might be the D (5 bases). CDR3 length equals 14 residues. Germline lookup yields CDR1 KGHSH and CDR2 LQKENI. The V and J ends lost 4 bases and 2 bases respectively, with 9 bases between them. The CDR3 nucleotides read TGTGCCAGCTCACTTGGGGGGGGCAATCAGCCCCAGCATTTT. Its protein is CASSLGGGNQPQHF.